A single TCR beta chain is shown here with its context. At the DNA level, this CDR3 is encoded by other sequences in the same sample as well. V lost 0 bases and J lost 1; bases outside the gene matches: 0. The CDR3 is 14 amino acids. Germline V gives CDR1 SEHNR, CDR2 FQNEAQ (reference sequence). The data originate from a study of shared clonotypes between healthy human individuals. This table comes from immunoSEQ multiplex PCR, and its TCRdb copy is limited to in-frame clones, with some not included. This sample has about 2,500,000 clones, with just over 90% found just once. The TCR comes from a man between 18 and 35 years old in good health. Material for sequencing was naive CD4+ T cells sorted from blood. Subset indicated: CD45RA+ positively selected. The V call is TRBV7-9, the J call TRBJ2-7; 7 bases match TRBD1. The CDR3 is CASSLATGSYEQYF. CDR3 nucleotide sequence: TGTGCCAGCAGCTTAGCGACAGGGTCCTACGAGCAGTACTTC. The complete variable domain, with remaining parts taken from reference TRBV7-9 and TRBJ2-7, reads DTGVSQNPRHKITKRGQNVTFRCDPISEHNRLYWYRQTLGQGPEFLTYFQNEAQLEKSRLLSDRFSAERPKGSFSTLEIQRTEQGDSAMYLCASSLATGSYEQYFGPGTRLTVT.